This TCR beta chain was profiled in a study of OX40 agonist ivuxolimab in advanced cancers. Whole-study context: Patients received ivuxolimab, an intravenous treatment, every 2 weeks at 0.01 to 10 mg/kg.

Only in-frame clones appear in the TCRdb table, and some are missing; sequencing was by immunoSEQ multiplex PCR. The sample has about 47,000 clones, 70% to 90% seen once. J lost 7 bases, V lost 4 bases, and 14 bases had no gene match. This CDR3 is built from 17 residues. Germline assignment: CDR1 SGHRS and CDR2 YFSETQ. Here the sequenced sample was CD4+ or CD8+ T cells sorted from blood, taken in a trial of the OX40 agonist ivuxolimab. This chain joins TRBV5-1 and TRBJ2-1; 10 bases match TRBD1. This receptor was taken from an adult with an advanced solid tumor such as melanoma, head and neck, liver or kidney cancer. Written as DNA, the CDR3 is TGCGCCAGCAGCCCTAATACCGGGACAGGGGCGAGGAATGAGCAGTTCTTC. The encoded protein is CASSPNTGTGARNEQFF.